This TCR beta chain stems from a study of immune evolution from preneoplasia to lung adenocarcinoma. This clone was seen more than once but under ten times. Two lung cancer pathologists independently confirmed each histologic diagnosis. V shed 4 bases and J 1 base; nucleotides not matched to a gene: 4. The CDR3 totals 15 residues. Germline-derived CDR1 and CDR2 are SNHLY and FYNNEI. Clones were read by immunoSEQ multiplex PCR, and TCRdb kept only the in-frame ones, dropping some. The sample yields about 6,500 clones, 75% to 90% seen once. The sample comprised FFPE invasive lung adenocarcinoma tissue. The sequence was obtained from a person in their sixties or seventies with lung adenocarcinoma. V gene TRBV2 combines with J gene TRBJ2-1; the match to TRBD2 covers 7 bases. For the CDR3, the DNA is TGTGCCAGCAGTGTTCGCGGGGGATCCTACAATGAGCAGTTCTTC. This encodes CASSVRGGSYNEQFF. The full variable domain, its missing parts supplied by reference TRBV2 and TRBJ2-1, is EPEVTQTPSHQVTQMGQEVILRCVPISNHLYFYWYRQILGQKVEFLVSFYNNEISEKSEIFDDQFSVERPDGSNFTLKIRSTKLEDSAMYFCASSVRGGSYNEQFFGPGTRLTVL.